These 30 T cell receptor beta chains share one sample of origin, sequenced in a study of cytomegalovirus exposure and HLA in healthy donors (dated by TCRdb to 2015 to 2018). Libraries were prepared through the immunoSEQ multiplex PCR assay. A mixture of 60 forward primers for TCR Vbeta segments and 13 reverse primers for TCR Jbeta segments was used in the multiplex PCR. The table was pulled from immuneACCESS by TCRdb, which kept in-frame rearrangements only. Such tables lose some clones; where checked, under half of the loss comes from unresolved V genes, and the rest has no known cause. The sample yields about 190,000 clones; roughly 80% were counted once. The ten largest account for 1.6% of the sample. The material sequenced was PBMCs. Receptors were obtained from a woman aged 18 to 35 in good health and CMV-seronegative.

The chain couples TRBV19 to TRBJ2-4; a possible D gene is TRBD1 (5 bases). CDR1 and CDR2 (germline): LNHDA, SQIVND (reference sequence). The CDR3 has 17 residues. The V end lost 1 base, the J end lost 7 bases, and 20 bases lay between the germline ends. CDR3 bases: TGTGCCAGTAGTATAGGCCTTTTTCAGGGATTGGGGAACATTCAGTACTTC. Its protein product is CASSIGLFQGLGNIQYF.

V usage is TRBV10-3 and J usage is TRBJ1-1; 8 bases match TRBD1. Germline CDR1 is ENHRY and CDR2 is SYGVKD. CDR3 length equals 14 residues. The trim removed 7 bases at V and 5 bases at J, leaving 9 bases unmatched. The CDR3 protein is CAIKMDREGTEAFF. CDR3 sequence (DNA): TGTGCCATCAAAATGGACAGGGAAGGGACTGAAGCTTTCTTT.

V gene TRBV20-1 combines with J gene TRBJ1-5, with D unresolved. Deletions cut 8 bases from V and 11 bases from J, with 16 bases between. Germline V gene lookup returns CDR1 DFQATT and CDR2 SNEGSKA (reference sequence). The CDR3 has 11 amino acids. The CDR3 nucleotides read TGCAGTCTGGGCAGCCCCAGTTCCCAGCATTTT. It is translated as CSLGSPSSQHF.

The chain links TRBV6-5 to TRBJ1-1; a weak D match, TRBD1 (6 bases). The CDR3 is made up of 13 amino acids. With 9 bases removed from V and 1 base from J, the gap between germline ends came to 12 bases. Per the germline V gene, CDR1 is MNHEY and CDR2 is SVGAGI. For the CDR3, the DNA is TGTGCCAGGACCGGGACACCGAACACTGAAGCTTTCTTT. Translation gives CARTGTPNTEAFF.

This clone was seen a handful of times. The chain uses TRBV2 and TRBJ2-2; possibly TRBD1 for D (5 bases). This CDR3 is built from 14 residues. V lost 11 bases and J lost 1, with 14 bases in between. Germline V lookup: CDR1 SNHLY, CDR2 FYNNEI. The CDR3 protein is CAGCVDKNTGELFF. The CDR3 DNA reads TGTGCCGGTTGTGTGGACAAGAACACCGGGGAGCTGTTTTTT.

The V call is TRBV7-2, the J call TRBJ2-7, with D hard to call. This CDR3 region has 12 residues. V was cut by 4 bases and J by 3 bases, with 7 bases left in between. CDR1 SGHTA and CDR2 FQGNSA come from the germline V gene. CDR3 amino acids: CASSSDNYEQYF. CDR3 DNA: TGTGCCAGCAGCTCCGACAACTACGAGCAGTACTTC.

This clone was detected only a few times. The chain couples TRBV28 to TRBJ2-7; the match to TRBD2 covers 11 bases. V lost 7 bases to trimming and J lost 7 bases; unmatched junction nucleotides: 15. The CDR3 consists of 16 residues. Per the germline V gene, CDR1 is MDHEN and CDR2 is SYDVKM. The CDR3, as DNA: TGTGCCAGCATCCAGGGGCTAGCGGGGGGATCAGGTGAGCAGTACTTC. This codes for CASIQGLAGGSGEQYF. The whole variable domain, remainder taken from reference TRBV28 and TRBJ2-7, is DVKVTQSSRYLVKRTGEKVFLECVQDMDHENMFWYRQDPGLGLRLIYFSYDVKMKEKGDIPEGYSVSREKKERFSLILESASTNQTSMYLCASIQGLAGGSGEQYFGPGTRLTVT.

CDR3 protein: CASSLTDTSYEQYF. CDR3 bases: TGTGCCAGCAGCCTCACTGACACCTCCTACGAGCAGTACTTC. The chain is built from TRBV7-8 and TRBJ2-7; the D is unclear. This CDR3 has 14 residues. V lost 5 bases and J lost 0, with 11 bases in between. Germline V gene lookup returns CDR1 SGHVS and CDR2 FQNEAQ.

The gene calls are TRBV6-5 and TRBJ2-7, with unresolved D. The CDR3 totals 14 residues. V was shortened by 2 bases and J by 0 bases, with 8 bases between the two germline ends. The germline V gene encodes CDR1 MNHEY and CDR2 SVGAGI. The CDR3 here is CASSYTRSSYEQYF. CDR3 DNA sequence: TGTGCCAGCAGTTACACACGGAGCTCCTACGAGCAGTACTTC.

This clone was detected only once. This chain connects TRBV18 to TRBJ2-6; TRBD1 might be the D (6 bases). The CDR3 length is 14 residues. The ends were cut back, 3 bases at V and 9 bases at J, with 12 bases in the middle. From germline, CDR1 is KGHSH and CDR2 LQKENI. This chain's CDR3 is CASSPGAPGNVLTF. CDR3 coding DNA: TGTGCCAGCTCACCGGGGGCACCCGGCAACGTCCTGACTTTC.

This clone was detected a few times. The chain carries TRBV9 and TRBJ2-7, with 7 positions matching TRBD1. This CDR3 region has 14 residues. The germline V gene encodes CDR1 SGDLS and CDR2 YYNGEE. Trimming took 0 bases from V and 4 from J; bases not matched to a gene: 4. The CDR3 DNA sequence: TGTGCCAGCAGCGTAGGTGCAGGGGGTTACGAGCAGTACTTC. Protein: CASSVGAGGYEQYF.

The chain joins TRBV28 to TRBJ1-5; 8 bases are shared with TRBD1. The V gene's germline CDR1 is MDHEN and CDR2 SYDVKM. The J segment lost 3 bases and the V segment lost 5 bases, leaving 9 bases of the junction unmatched. The CDR3 runs to 16 residues. The CDR3 protein is CASSPRTGTINQPQHF. CDR3 DNA: TGTGCCAGCAGTCCCCGGACAGGGACCATCAATCAGCCCCAGCATTTT.

In its sample, this clone was seen a few times. The chain links TRBV28 to TRBJ2-1, with 12 bases that match TRBD2. With V trimmed by 5 bases and J by 5 bases, 4 bases remained unmatched. CDR3 length equals 15 residues. The germline V gene encodes CDR1 MDHEN and CDR2 SYDVKM. The chain's CDR3 is CASSLLAGGNNEQFF. Here the CDR3 DNA reads TGTGCCAGCAGTCTACTAGCGGGAGGTAACAATGAGCAGTTCTTC.

This clone was recorded a few times. As DNA, the CDR3 is TGTGCCAGCAGTCGGGGACTAGCGGCAACTTACTCCTACGAGCAGTACTTC. It specifies CASSRGLAATYSYEQYF. The chain carries TRBV27 and TRBJ2-7; 11 bases align to TRBD2. The CDR3 spans 17 residues. Germline trimming cut 5 bases from V and 0 bases from J; bases unmatched to any gene: 9. Germline assignment: CDR1 MNHEY and CDR2 SMNVEV (reference sequence).

Turning to this clone: Other DNA sequences in this sample translate to the same CDR3. The chain links TRBV10-3 to TRBJ2-5, with 7 positions matching TRBD1. CDR3 length equals 16 residues. V lost 2 bases and J lost 5; bases outside the gene matches: 11. CDR1 is ENHRY, CDR2 SYGVKD, per germline. Written as DNA, the CDR3 is TGTGCCATCAGTGAGCCTAAGTTGACAGGGATCGAGACCCAGTACTTC. The encoded protein is CAISEPKLTGIETQYF.

The chain joins TRBV27 to TRBJ2-5; 12 nucleotides line up with TRBD2. The CDR3 spans 17 residues. V was pared by 5 bases and J by 4 bases, with 11 bases of the junction left unmatched. CDR1 and CDR2 (germline): MNHEY, SMNVEV (reference sequence). This CDR3 is CASSPTPASGRGETQYF. The CDR3 DNA follows: TGTGCCAGCAGTCCCACCCCGGCTAGCGGGAGGGGAGAGACCCAGTACTTC.

The chain uses TRBV5-1 and TRBJ1-5; D ambiguous. The CDR3 consists of 16 residues. Per the germline V gene, CDR1 is SGHRS and CDR2 is YFSETQ. Trimming removed 0 bases at V and 2 bases at J, with 12 bases between. The CDR3 region is CASSLGLLGGNQPQHF. The CDR3 bases are TGCGCCAGCAGCTTGGGACTTTTAGGTGGCAATCAGCCCCAGCATTTT.

The chain recombines TRBV27 with TRBJ2-2; no clear D gene. In germline, CDR1 is MNHEY, CDR2 SMNVEV (reference sequence). The germline V and J ends were trimmed by 6 bases and 2 bases, with 7 bases remaining between them. The CDR3 has 13 amino acids. The CDR3 DNA follows: TGTGCCAGCAGGGTTACTAACACCGGGGAGCTGTTTTTT. Encoded protein: CASRVTNTGELFF.

The chain has TRBV6-1 and TRBJ1-4; D is perhaps TRBD1 (5 bases). From germline, CDR1 is MNHNS and CDR2 SASEGT. V shed 3 bases and J shed 0 bases, with 11 bases lying between them. This CDR3 spans 16 amino acids. The CDR3 here is CASSDLTGATNEKLFF. CDR3 DNA sequence: TGTGCCAGCAGTGACCTCACAGGTGCAACTAATGAAAAACTGTTTTTT.

The chain combines TRBV28 with TRBJ2-3, with 11 bases fitting TRBD2. This CDR3 region has 17 residues. CDR1 and CDR2 (germline): MDHEN, SYDVKM. With V trimmed by 5 bases and J by 4 bases, 11 bases remained unmatched. The DNA of the CDR3 is TGTGCCAGCAGTCCGCCTCCACTAGCGGGAGTCCCAGATACGCAGTATTTT. Amino acids: CASSPPPLAGVPDTQYF.

The V call is TRBV29-1, the J call TRBJ1-4, with D unclear. The CDR3 sequence is 13 residues long. Trimming took 3 bases from V and 5 from J, leaving 10 bases between them. The germline CDR1 and CDR2 sequences are SQVTM and ANQGSEA. CDR3 sequence reads: CSVEEGANEKLFF. CDR3 DNA sequence: TGCAGCGTTGAGGAGGGCGCAAATGAAAAACTGTTTTTT.

The gene calls are TRBV5-1 and TRBJ2-7, with 11 bases matching TRBD2. After removal of 4 bases from V and 7 bases from J, the junction contained 10 bases not matched to a gene. Germline V lookup: CDR1 SGHRS, CDR2 YFSETQ. The length of the CDR3 is 15 residues. The CDR3 DNA reads TGCGCCAGCAGCCCCAAACTAGCGGGAGTTGAAGAGCAGTACTTC. Amino acid sequence: CASSPKLAGVEEQYF.

This clone was seen only a few times. The V gene is TRBV5-1, the J gene TRBJ1-5, with TRBD1 identical over 8 bases. This CDR3 has 15 residues. Per germline, CDR1 SGHRS and CDR2 YFSETQ. With V trimmed by 2 bases and J by 3 bases, 4 bases remained unmatched. CDR3 amino acids: CASSLQGGDNQPQHF. For the CDR3, the DNA is TGCGCCAGCAGCTTACAGGGGGGGGACAATCAGCCCCAGCATTTT.

Written as DNA, the CDR3 is TGTGCCAGCAGCCCGGACACGGCGTTTTCACCCCTCCACTTT. This gives the protein CASSPDTAFSPLHF. V gene TRBV7-9 combines with J gene TRBJ1-6; the D gene is possibly TRBD1 (5 bases). Germline loops: CDR1 SEHNR, CDR2 FQNEAQ (reference sequence). The CDR3 is made up of 14 amino acids. V dropped 5 bases and J dropped 9 bases, with 14 bases sitting between them. Complete variable domain (other parts from reference TRBV7-9 and TRBJ1-6): DTGVSQNPRHKITKRGQNVTFRCDPISEHNRLYWYRQTLGQGPEFLTYFQNEAQLEKSRLLSDRFSAERPKGSFSTLEIQRTEQGDSAMYLCASSPDTAFSPLHFGNGTRLTVT.

This chain joins TRBV5-1 and TRBJ2-7; TRBD1 matches 7 bases. V lost 4 bases and J lost 4; bases outside the gene matches: 8. The germline CDR1 and CDR2 sequences are SGHRS and YFSETQ. CDR3 length: 14 amino acids. The CDR3 DNA follows: TGCGCCAGCAGCCCCCGACAGGGCTGGTACGAGCAGTACTTC. Translation: CASSPRQGWYEQYF.

The V and J genes are TRBV12-2 and TRBJ2-3; the tabulated D call, TRBD2, remains unverified against the DNA. TRBV12-2 is termed a pseudogene. This CDR3 comprises 24 residues. The CDR3 is CASRLGGSSRSPNSGWESTDTQYF. As DNA, the CDR3 is TGTGCAAGTCGCTTAGGGGGAAGCAGCCGCAGCCCGAATAGCGGGTGGGAGAGCACAGATACGCAGTATTTT.

The genes are TRBV7-3 and TRBJ2-3, with D uncertain. This CDR3 is built from 13 residues. Germline CDR1 reads SGHTA; CDR2 reads FQGTGA. With 5 bases removed from V and 7 bases from J, the gap between germline ends came to 13 bases. The CDR3, as DNA: TGTGCCAGCAGCCCCCGTGGCCAAAATACGCAGTATTTT. Translation: CASSPRGQNTQYF.

This clone was seen more than once but under ten times. The V and J genes are TRBV29-1 and TRBJ2-4; 11 bases align to TRBD2. Germline V CDR1 and CDR2: SQVTM, ANQGSEA. CDR3 size: 14 residues. The trim removed 6 bases at V and 7 bases at J, leaving 8 bases unmatched. CDR3 in amino acids: CSVASASGGNIQYF. For the CDR3, the DNA is TGCAGCGTCGCGTCGGCTAGCGGGGGGAACATTCAGTACTTC.

This clone came up once. The J gene is TRBJ2-5, the V gene TRBV29-1; 16 nucleotides match TRBD2. The CDR3 length is 14 residues. V was pared by 6 bases and J by 5 bases, with 3 bases of the junction left unmatched. Germline CDR1 and CDR2: SQVTM and ANQGSEA. Here the CDR3 DNA reads TGCAGCGTCGGGACTAGCGGGAGGGAGGAGACCCAGTACTTC. It specifies CSVGTSGREETQYF.

The V and J genes are TRBV19 and TRBJ2-5; 13 bases match TRBD2. The CDR3 runs to 16 residues. V gave up 3 bases and J gave up 2 bases; unmatched junction bases: 3. Looked up from germline, CDR1 is LNHDA and CDR2 is SQIVND (reference sequence). CDR3 DNA sequence: TGTGCCAGTAGTATGACTAGCGGGGGGCCACAAGAGACCCAGTACTTC. It yields the protein CASSMTSGGPQETQYF. Drawing the rest from reference TRBV19 and TRBJ2-5, the complete variable domain is DGGITQSPKYLFRKEGQNVTLSCEQNLNHDAMYWYRQDPGQGLRLIYYSQIVNDFQKGDIAEGYSVSREKKESFPLTVTSAQKNPTAFYLCASSMTSGGPQETQYFGPGTRLLVL.